Following are 30 T cell receptor beta chains from one sample sequenced in a study of blood T cells in healthy people across ages. Together with a sample-barcoded 5' primer, a J-beta primer mix was included in a second PCR lasting roughly 6 to 12 cycles. MiXCR was run by TCRdb on the 5' RACE reads, yielding one entry per CDR3 protein. The repertoire holds about 810,000 distinct CDR3 sequences, with 30% to 45% as singletons. Sequencing was carried out using blood. These receptors came from a man aged 18-30 years in good health.

V and J are TRBV5-1 and TRBJ2-7; D is uncertain. CDR1 is SGHRS and CDR2 is YFSETQ in the germline V gene. The CDR3 covers 13 residues. Trimming cost V 4 bases and J 0 bases, with 8 bases left between them. CDR3 in amino acids: CASSMAHSYEQYF. For the CDR3, the DNA is TGCGCCAGCAGCATGGCCCACTCCTACGAGCAGTACTTC.

This clonotype was seen a few times. This chain uses TRBV6-5 with TRBJ2-2; no definite D call. The CDR3 spans 16 residues. CDR1 is MNHEY, CDR2 SVGAGI, per germline. V was pared by 0 bases and J by 1 base, with 9 bases between. CDR3 region: CASSYSWEKNTGELFF. DNA for the CDR3: TGTGCCAGCAGTTACTCCTGGGAAAAGAACACCGGGGAGCTGTTTTTT.

This clonotype was seen a few times. The chain joins TRBV9 to TRBJ2-1; D uncertain. Germline assignment: CDR1 SGDLS and CDR2 YYNGEE. The CDR3 extends over 16 amino acids. With 4 bases removed from V and 1 base from J, the gap between germline ends came to 15 bases. Here the CDR3 reads CASSRYGSRSYNEQFF. The CDR3, as DNA: TGTGCCAGCAGCCGGTACGGGTCTCGGTCCTACAATGAGCAGTTCTTC.

A note on this clonotype: One end of the junction fails to match germline, which may point to a read error. V and J are TRBV14 and TRBJ2-1; tentative D call: TRBD1 (5 bases). Looked up from germline, CDR1 is SGHDN and CDR2 is FVKESK. The CDR3 runs 16 residues. The DNA for the CDR3 is TGTGCCGGCAGCCAAGTTGGTCAGGACACGTACAATGAGCAGTTCTTC. Residues: CAGSQVGQDTYNEQFF.

This clonotype was detected only a few times. The V and J genes are TRBV7-2 and TRBJ2-4; D is ambiguous. CDR1 and CDR2 (germline): SGHTA, FQGNSA. The germline V and J ends were trimmed by 2 bases and 6 bases, with 20 bases remaining between them. The CDR3 contains 17 residues. The CDR3 DNA reads TGTGCCAGCAGCTTATGGTCCAGGACCCCAAGTGGAAACATTCAGTACTTC. It encodes CASSLWSRTPSGNIQYF.

V and J are TRBV28 and TRBJ2-1; the match to TRBD1 covers 7 bases. The CDR3 sequence is 14 residues long. From germline, CDR1 is MDHEN and CDR2 SYDVKM. V lost 4 bases to trimming and J lost 6 bases; unmatched junction nucleotides: 6. The CDR3 loop is CASSSGTACNEQFF. DNA of the CDR3: TGTGCCAGCAGTTCTGGGACAGCGTGCAATGAGCAGTTCTTC.

The rearrangement joins TRBV29-1 to TRBJ2-1; 8 nucleotides line up with TRBD1. This CDR3 has 14 amino acids. V trimming: 6 bases; J trimming: 6 bases; junction bases outside the gene matches: 10. Germline CDR1 reads SQVTM; CDR2 reads ANQGSEA. CDR3 loop: CSVAKGTGGNEQFF. In nucleotides, the CDR3 is TGCAGCGTGGCGAAGGGGACAGGAGGCAATGAGCAGTTCTTC.

This clonotype appeared many times. Here the CDR3 reads CASSLESRWDNEQFF. The CDR3 region has the DNA TGCGCCAGCAGCTTGGAGTCCCGGTGGGACAATGAGCAGTTCTTC. The V and J genes are TRBV5-1 and TRBJ2-1; D is undetermined. CDR3 length equals 15 residues. Per germline, CDR1 SGHRS and CDR2 YFSETQ. V gave up 0 bases and J gave up 5 bases, with 12 bases separating them.

This clonotype was counted between two and nine times. This rearrangement joins TRBV11-2 to TRBJ2-1, with a tentative D call TRBD1 (5 bases). Germline lookup yields CDR1 SGHAT and CDR2 FQNNGV. Trimming left V 0 bases short and J 3 bases short, with 9 bases between. The CDR3 extends over 15 amino acids. The CDR3 reads CASSLDSGYYNEQFF. CDR3 sequence (DNA): TGTGCCAGCAGCTTAGATTCAGGGTACTACAATGAGCAGTTCTTC.

J is TRBJ2-1 and V is TRBV7-3, with D perhaps matching TRBD1 or TRBD2 (5 bases each). Trimming removed 4 bases at V and 6 bases at J, with 19 bases between. This CDR3 spans 16 amino acids. Germline V gene lookup returns CDR1 SGHTA and CDR2 FQGTGA. The CDR3 protein is CASSSPSGTGVNEQFF. In nucleotides, the CDR3 is TGTGCCAGCAGCTCTCCCTCAGGGACCGGCGTCAATGAGCAGTTCTTC.

The sample holds many counts of this clonotype. The V gene is TRBV7-9, the J gene TRBJ2-6, with D hard to call. In germline, CDR1 is SEHNR, CDR2 FQNEAQ (reference sequence). Trimming pared 2 bases from V and 0 bases from J, leaving 8 bases between. This CDR3 has 16 residues. The CDR3 region has the DNA TGTGCCAGCAGCTTAAAACGGTACTCTGGGGCCAACGTCCTGACTTTC. Its translation: CASSLKRYSGANVLTF.

V usage is TRBV20-1 and J usage is TRBJ2-1, with TRBD2 matching over 9 bases. This CDR3 is built from 16 residues. The junction had 8 bases not matched to a gene; V was cut back by 1 base and J by 4 bases. CDR1 and CDR2 from the germline V gene are DFQATT and SNEGSKA (reference sequence). Here the CDR3 DNA reads TGCAGTGCTAGAGTCCCAGCGGGGGGCATATACAATGAGCAGTTCTTC. This sequence encodes CSARVPAGGIYNEQFF.

This clonotype was detected only a few times. This chain uses TRBV7-9 with TRBJ2-7, with 11 bases that match TRBD1. This CDR3 comprises 12 residues. Germline lookup yields CDR1 SEHNR and CDR2 FQNEAQ (reference sequence). With 11 bases clipped from V and 2 bases from J, the junction kept 2 bases outside the gene matches. The CDR3 here is CASGQGAYEQYF. The CDR3 DNA is TGTGCCTCGGGACAGGGGGCCTACGAGCAGTACTTC.

Only a few counts were recorded for this clonotype. This chain joins TRBV6-5 and TRBJ2-1; 9 bases are shared with TRBD1. CDR3 length: 14 amino acids. The V segment lost 7 bases and the J segment 6 bases; nucleotides outside the gene matches: 7. Germline V gene data show CDR1 as MNHEY and CDR2 as SVGAGI. Written as DNA, the CDR3 is TGTGCCAGCACCCAACAGGGGGCCGGCAATGAGCAGTTCTTC. Protein sequence: CASTQQGAGNEQFF.

This chain connects TRBV9 to TRBJ2-3; weak D call: TRBD1 (5 bases). Per the germline V gene, CDR1 is SGDLS and CDR2 is YYNGEE. Trimming shortened V by 1 base and J by 2 bases, and 11 bases separated the two germline ends. CDR3 length: 15 amino acids. The DNA of the CDR3 is TGTGCCAGCAGCGTATCAGGGTATCACACAGATACGCAGTATTTT. This codes for CASSVSGYHTDTQYF.

This clonotype was picked up a small number of times. The V and J genes are TRBV3-1 and TRBJ1-1; unclear D gene. V was shortened by 2 bases and J by 0 bases, with 7 bases between the two germline ends. CDR1 and CDR2 (germline): LGHDT, YNNKEL (reference sequence). The CDR3 consists of 14 residues. CDR3 nucleotides: TGTGCCAGCAGCCAACCCCCCGTGAACACTGAAGCTTTCTTT. Encoded protein: CASSQPPVNTEAFF.

The CDR3 region is CASSFQLDTQYF. In nucleotides, the CDR3 is TGTGCCAGCAGCTTCCAGCTAGATACGCAGTATTTT. The chain has TRBV7-2 and TRBJ2-3, with unresolved D. Trimming shortened V by 3 bases and J by 5 bases, and 6 bases separated the two germline ends. The CDR3 extends over 12 amino acids. Germline V gene sequence: CDR1 SGHTA, CDR2 FQGNSA. Full variable domain (missing parts from reference TRBV7-2 and TRBJ2-3): GAGVSQSPSNKVTEKGKDVELRCDPISGHTALYWYRQSLGQGLEFLIYFQGNSAPDKSGLPSDRFSAERTGGSVSTLTIQRTQQEDSAVYLCASSFQLDTQYFGPGTRLTVL.

DNA for the CDR3: TGTGCCAGCAGCCATACCAGGGGAGGTGGCAATCAGCCCCAGCATTTT. As protein: CASSHTRGGGNQPQHF. This rearrangement joins TRBV4-2 to TRBJ1-5, with D maybe TRBD1 (6 bases). Germline V lookup: CDR1 LGHNA, CDR2 YNFKEQ. The CDR3 runs to 16 residues. With 3 bases removed from V and 2 bases from J, the gap between germline ends came to 14 bases.

Remarks on this clonotype: A clone one base away is much larger, so this may be a read error. The chain couples TRBV14 to TRBJ2-1; a possible D gene is TRBD2 (5 bases). This CDR3 comprises 15 residues. Germline CDR1 SGHDN, CDR2 FVKESK. V dropped 1 base and J dropped 13 bases, with 20 bases sitting between them. The CDR3 loop reads CASSQVYGIQETQFF. The DNA of the CDR3 is TGTGCCAGCAGCCAAGTGTACGGGATACAAGAGACCCAGTTCTTC. Full variable domain (rest looked up from reference TRBV14 and TRBJ2-1): EAGVTQFPSHSVIEKGQTVTLRCDPISGHDNLYWYRRVMGKEIKFLLHFVKESKQDESGMPNNRFLAERTGGTYSTLKVQPAELEDSGVYFCASSQVYGIQETQFFGPGTRLTVL.

The genes are TRBV20-1 and TRBJ2-1; D remains unclear. The DNA end lines up better with TRBJ2-7; the J call may be wrong. The germline gives CDR1 DFQATT, CDR2 SNEGSKA (reference sequence). CDR3 size: 17 residues. The CDR3 region is CSAEKKKIDRSYNEQYF. CDR3 nucleotides: TGCAGTGCAGAGAAAAAAAAAATCGATCGCTCCTACAATGAGCAGTACTTC.

This clonotype was observed at least ten times. The genes are TRBV5-1 and TRBJ2-7; D might be TRBD1 or TRBD2, each matching 5 bases. The CDR3 is made up of 12 amino acids. Germline-derived CDR1 and CDR2 are SGHRS and YFSETQ. V lost 3 bases and J 5 bases, leaving 9 bases between the germline ends. The CDR3 loop reads CASSSGPHEQYF. DNA of the CDR3: TGCGCCAGCAGCTCGGGACCCCACGAGCAGTACTTC.

This clonotype was counted many times. The chain employs TRBV29-1 and TRBJ2-3; 10 bases are a match to TRBD2. Germline V lookup: CDR1 SQVTM, CDR2 ANQGSEA. J gave up 9 bases and V 4 bases, and 4 bases lay outside the gene matches. The CDR3 runs 12 residues. In DNA, the CDR3 is TGCAGCGTTGGAGGACTAGCGGAAACGCAGTATTTT. Its protein is CSVGGLAETQYF.

The V and J genes are TRBV24-1 and TRBJ1-5; D call uncertain. V dropped 1 base and J dropped 5 bases, with 8 bases sitting between them. There are 14 residues in the CDR3. Per the germline V gene, CDR1 is KGHDR and CDR2 is SFDVKD. CDR3 coding DNA: TGTGCCACCAGTGATTTTGGCAGAGATCAGCCCCAGCATTTT. Protein sequence: CATSDFGRDQPQHF.

This chain links TRBV12-3 or TRBV12-4 with TRBJ2-1; TRBD1 aligns across 10 bases. The V segment lost 7 bases and the J segment 7 bases; nucleotides outside the gene matches: 10. This CDR3 region has 15 residues. CDR3 nucleotides: TGTGCCAGCAACTTAGGGACAGGGGATTTTAATGAGCAGTTCTTC. Amino acid sequence: CASNLGTGDFNEQFF.

The chain joins TRBV5-1 to TRBJ2-1; 7 bases align to TRBD2. The junction had 4 bases not matched to a gene; V was cut back by 4 bases and J by 3 bases. From germline, CDR1 is SGHRS and CDR2 YFSETQ. The CDR3 runs to 14 residues. CDR3 bases: TGCGCCAGCAGCCTGGGACTAAACTACAATGAGCAGTTCTTC. This gives the protein CASSLGLNYNEQFF.

The sample holds a few counts of this clonotype. A read error is possible here, since a much larger clone lies one base away. The genes are TRBV4-3 and TRBJ2-5; 9 nucleotides align to TRBD2. The tail of the sequence fits TRBJ2-7 better, so the J call may be wrong. The germline gives CDR1 LGHNA, CDR2 YSLEER. The CDR3 covers 14 residues. The CDR3 DNA is TGCGCCAGCAGCCAAACCGGGACTAGCAACGAGCAGTACTTC. It translates to CASSQTGTSNEQYF.

The count of this clonotype is one. Given a far larger clone just one base away, this is likely a sequencing read error. This chain uses TRBV6-5 with TRBJ2-1; unclear D gene. This CDR3 spans 11 amino acids. Germline lookup yields CDR1 MNHEY and CDR2 SVGAGI. Trimming took 6 bases from V and 6 from J, leaving 6 bases between them. CDR3 residues: CASSRCNEQFF. The DNA of the CDR3 is TGTGCCAGCAGCCGTTGCAATGAGCAGTTCTTC.

This clonotype was picked up a small number of times. The V and J genes are TRBV7-2 and TRBJ2-7, with D perhaps TRBD1 (5 bases). This CDR3 has 15 residues. The ends were cut back, 3 bases at V and 4 bases at J, with 16 bases in the middle. Germline V gene data show CDR1 as SGHTA and CDR2 as FQGNSA. CDR3 residues: CASSLIYGAEYEQYF. The CDR3 bases are TGTGCCAGCAGCTTGATCTATGGGGCGGAATACGAGCAGTACTTC.

This clonotype was seen a few times. This chain links TRBV5-6 with TRBJ2-6; D is uncertain. From germline, CDR1 is SGHDT and CDR2 YYEEEE. The germline V and J ends were trimmed by 1 base and 2 bases, with 10 bases remaining between them. The CDR3 is made up of 16 amino acids. CDR3 coding DNA: TGTGCCAGCAGCTTGACGGTCCCGCCTGGGGCCAACGTCCTGACTTTC. Its protein product is CASSLTVPPGANVLTF.

V usage is TRBV20-1 and J usage is TRBJ2-5; TRBD1 matches 9 bases. With 1 base clipped from V and 11 bases from J, the junction kept 17 bases outside the gene matches. This CDR3 is 16 amino acids long. Looked up from germline, CDR1 is DFQATT and CDR2 is SNEGSKA (reference sequence). CDR3 protein: CSARASGQGSSSEQYF. The CDR3 DNA reads TGCAGTGCTAGAGCATCGGGACAGGGTTCTTCCAGTGAGCAGTACTTC.